This is a list of T cell receptor beta chains from one sample in a study of a mutant IDH1 vaccine in newly diagnosed glioma. Data came from immunoSEQ multiplex PCR; TCRdb stores just in-frame clones and leaves some out. The sample has approximately 50,000 clones; approximately 76% are singletons. These TCRs' antigens remain unknown. This material consisted of PBMCs, taken from a glioma patient whose treatment included an IDH1 peptide vaccine. The receptors here all came from a middle-aged woman with glioma. Some clones in this sample may be carry-over from other donors' samples. CDR3s include the opening cysteine and the closing phenylalanine or tryptophan. The order of the fields is V gene, clone size, J gene, D gene, CDR3 protein, CDR3 DNA. The D gene is left open where the match is weak. Size is stated for part of the rows, as once, few or many counts, or as a class when the clone is expanded.

V: TRBV6-1; size: .; J: TRBJ2-2; D: .; CDR3: CASSEVRYTGELFF; DNA: TGTGCCAGCAGTGAGGTCCGTTACACCGGGGAGCTGTTTTTT
V: TRBV30; size: .; J: TRBJ1-4; D: .; CDR3: CAWSAVDKRAEKLFF; DNA: TGTGCCTGGAGTGCCGTCGACAAACGGGCTGAAAAACTGTTTTTT
V: TRBV7-2; size: .; J: TRBJ2-7; D: TRBD1; CDR3: CASSGQGWYEQYF; DNA: TGTGCCAGCAGCGGACAGGGTTGGTACGAGCAGTACTTC
V: TRBV5-5; size: .; J: TRBJ1-2; D: .; CDR3: CASARSARGYTF; DNA: TGTGCCAGCGCTCGTTCAGCGAGGGGCTACACCTTC
V: TRBV25-1; size: .; J: TRBJ1-2; D: TRBD1; CDR3: CASSVGQAGYTF; DNA: TGTGCCAGCAGTGTGGGACAGGCTGGCTACACCTTC
V: TRBV9; size: .; J: TRBJ2-3; D: .; CDR3: CASSPTGAGGGDTQYF; DNA: TGTGCCAGCAGCCCCACCGGAGCAGGCGGTGGGGATACGCAGTATTTT
V: TRBV7-9; size: few; J: TRBJ1-5; D: .; CDR3: CASSPGGGNQPQHF; DNA: TGTGCCAGCAGCCCTGGGGGGGGCAATCAGCCCCAGCATTTT
V: TRBV7-9; size: few; J: TRBJ2-7; D: TRBD1; CDR3: CASSLSQGHHSEQYF; DNA: TGTGCCAGCAGCTTATCACAGGGGCATCATTCCGAGCAGTACTTC
V: TRBV7-2; size: .; J: TRBJ1-4; D: TRBD1; CDR3: CATRDRGEKRLFF; DNA: TGTGCTACCAGGGACAGGGGGGAAAAACGACTGTTTTTT
V: TRBV19; size: medium-sized; J: TRBJ1-1; D: .; CDR3: CASSPGGGPEAFF; DNA: TGTGCCAGTAGTCCGGGAGGGGGTCCTGAAGCTTTCTTT
V: TRBV7-3; size: .; J: TRBJ2-1; D: TRBD2; CDR3: CASSFSGGGGNEQFF; DNA: TGTGCCAGCAGCTTTAGCGGGGGGGGCGGCAATGAGCAGTTCTTC
V: TRBV4-2; size: many; J: TRBJ1-1; D: TRBD1; CDR3: CASSQEGGTGAPIEAFF; DNA: TGTGCCAGCAGCCAAGAAGGGGGGACAGGGGCCCCGATTGAAGCTTTCTTT
V: TRBV2; size: .; J: TRBJ2-7; D: TRBD1; CDR3: CASSESRDRVSYEQYF; DNA: TGTGCCAGCAGTGAAAGCCGGGACAGAGTCTCCTACGAGCAGTACTTC
V: TRBV15; size: .; J: TRBJ1-1; D: .; CDR3: CATSSPGMNTEAFF; DNA: TGTGCCACCAGCTCCCCGGGGATGAACACTGAAGCTTTCTTT
V: TRBV30; size: .; J: TRBJ2-3; D: .; CDR3: CAWSVSILADTQYF; DNA: TGTGCCTGGAGTGTATCGATCCTCGCCGATACGCAGTATTTT
V: TRBV7-8; size: .; J: TRBJ2-7; D: TRBD2; CDR3: CASSPNPSGSPHEQYF; DNA: TGTGCCAGCAGCCCGAACCCTAGCGGATCCCCCCACGAGCAGTACTTC
V: TRBV14; size: few; J: TRBJ2-2; D: TRBD1; CDR3: CASSPRPTGVGELFF; DNA: TGTGCCAGCAGCCCAAGACCGACAGGGGTCGGGGAGCTGTTTTTT
V: TRBV11-2; size: .; J: TRBJ2-7; D: .; CDR3: CASSDGRLEQYF; DNA: TGTGCCAGCAGCGACGGACGTCTAGAGCAGTACTTC
V: TRBV5-1; size: .; J: TRBJ1-1; D: .; CDR3: CASSLGGTIDDTEAFF; DNA: TGCGCCAGCAGCTTGGGGGGGACCATTGACGACACTGAAGCTTTCTTT
V: TRBV5-8; size: once; J: TRBJ1-5; D: .; CDR3: CASSLGQPQHF; DNA: TGTGCCAGCAGCTTGGGTCAGCCCCAGCATTTT
V: TRBV2; size: .; J: TRBJ2-4; D: TRBD2; CDR3: CASAERSGGPIYENIQYF; DNA: TGTGCCAGCGCCGAACGGAGCGGGGGGCCGATCTACGAAAACATTCAGTACTTC
V: TRBV7-2; size: .; J: TRBJ2-3; D: TRBD2; CDR3: CASSFLASGDTDTQYF; DNA: TGTGCCAGCAGCTTTCTGGCTAGCGGGGACACAGATACGCAGTATTTT
V: TRBV4-2; size: .; J: TRBJ2-5; D: .; CDR3: CASSPGTGASEETQYF; DNA: TGTGCCAGCAGCCCAGGAACAGGGGCTAGCGAAGAGACCCAGTACTTC
V: TRBV19; size: .; J: TRBJ2-1; D: .; CDR3: CASSMRGNEQFF; DNA: TGTGCCAGTAGTATGAGGGGGAATGAGCAGTTCTTC
V: TRBV5-1; size: .; J: TRBJ2-3; D: .; CDR3: CASSLVFFSEDTQYF; DNA: TGCGCCAGCAGCTTGGTATTTTTTTCTGAAGATACGCAGTATTTT
V: TRBV9; size: .; J: TRBJ2-1; D: .; CDR3: CASSVGSYNEQFF; DNA: TGTGCCAGCAGCGTCGGATCCTACAATGAGCAGTTCTTC
V: TRBV5-1; size: .; J: TRBJ1-2; D: .; CDR3: CASSNEGYNGYTF; DNA: TGCGCCAGCAGCAACGAGGGGTATAATGGCTACACCTTC
V: TRBV7-7; size: .; J: TRBJ2-5; D: TRBD2; CDR3: CASSPQAGRWQETQYF; DNA: TGTGCTAGCAGCCCTCAAGCGGGGCGGTGGCAAGAGACCCAGTACTTC
V: TRBV5-4; size: .; J: TRBJ2-3; D: .; CDR3: CASSLGLATSTDTQYF; DNA: TGTGCCAGCAGCTTGGGTCTAGCGACTAGCACAGATACGCAGTATTTT
V: TRBV4-2; size: .; J: TRBJ1-4; D: .; CDR3: CASSQVREKLFF; DNA: TGTGCCAGCAGCCAAGTACGTGAAAAACTGTTTTTT
V: TRBV7-2; size: .; J: TRBJ2-5; D: .; CDR3: CASSPNMGSQETQYF; DNA: TGTGCCAGCAGCCCTAATATGGGGTCCCAAGAGACCCAGTACTTC
V: TRBV9; size: .; J: TRBJ2-2; D: TRBD2; CDR3: CASSAKPLPGLAGGSNTGELFF; DNA: TGTGCCAGCAGCGCAAAACCTTTACCGGGACTAGCGGGGGGGTCGAACACCGGGGAGCTGTTTTTT
V: TRBV7-2; size: .; J: TRBJ2-7; D: .; CDR3: CASSFETDSYEQYF; DNA: TGTGCCAGCAGCTTCGAGACAGACTCCTACGAGCAGTACTTC